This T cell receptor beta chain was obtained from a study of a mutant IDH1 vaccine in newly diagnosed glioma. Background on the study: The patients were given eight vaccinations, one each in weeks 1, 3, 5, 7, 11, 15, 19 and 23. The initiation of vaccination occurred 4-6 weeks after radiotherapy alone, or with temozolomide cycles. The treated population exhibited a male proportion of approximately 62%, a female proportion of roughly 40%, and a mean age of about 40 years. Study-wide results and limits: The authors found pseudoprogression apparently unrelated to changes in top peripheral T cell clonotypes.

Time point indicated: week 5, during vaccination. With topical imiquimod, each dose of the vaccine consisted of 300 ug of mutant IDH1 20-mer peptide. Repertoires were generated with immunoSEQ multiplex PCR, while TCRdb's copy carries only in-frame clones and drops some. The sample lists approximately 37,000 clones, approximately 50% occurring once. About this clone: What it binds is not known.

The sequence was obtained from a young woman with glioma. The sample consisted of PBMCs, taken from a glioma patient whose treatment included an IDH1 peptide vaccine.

The CDR3 DNA follows: TGTGCCAGCAGTCGGGGCGACGGGCCTTTTGAGACCCAGTACTTC. The encoded protein is CASSRGDGPFETQYF. The chain has TRBV6-5 and TRBJ2-5, with D perhaps being TRBD1 or TRBD2 (5 bases each). The V gene's germline CDR1 is MNHEY and CDR2 SVGAGI. V was pared by 5 bases and J by 5 bases, with 18 bases between. The CDR3 loop spans 15 amino acids.